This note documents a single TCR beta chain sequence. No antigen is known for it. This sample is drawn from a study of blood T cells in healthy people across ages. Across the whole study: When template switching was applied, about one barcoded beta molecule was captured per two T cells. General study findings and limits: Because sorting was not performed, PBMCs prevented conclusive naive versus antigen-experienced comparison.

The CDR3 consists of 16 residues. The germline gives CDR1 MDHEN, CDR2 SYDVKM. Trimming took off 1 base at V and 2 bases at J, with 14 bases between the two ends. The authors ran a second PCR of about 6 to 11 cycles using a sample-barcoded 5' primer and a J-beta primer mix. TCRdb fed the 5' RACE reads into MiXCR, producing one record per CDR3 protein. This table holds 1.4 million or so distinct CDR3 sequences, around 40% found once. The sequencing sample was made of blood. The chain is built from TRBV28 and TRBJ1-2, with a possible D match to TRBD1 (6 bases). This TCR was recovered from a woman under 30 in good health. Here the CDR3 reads CASSLLGQFSNYGYTF. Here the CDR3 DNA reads TGTGCCAGCAGTTTATTAGGACAGTTCTCAAACTATGGCTACACCTTC.